This TCR beta chain came from a study of T cell repertoires in cytomegalovirus infection. In the study overall: Newly reported HLA-C-restricted and thoroughly characterized HLA-B-restricted CMV epitopes were employed. A matching HLA type, together with CMV infection, was signaled by public TCR beta signatures. General study findings and limits: The ex vivo response was dominated by HLA-C-restricted CMV-specific TCR beta clonotypes. The cumulative frequency of public TCR beta families identified carriers of CMV plus the relevant HLA.

Worth noting for this clonotype: No antigen is known for it.

The CDR3 is made up of 17 amino acids. Per the germline V gene, CDR1 is SGHTA and CDR2 is FQGNSA. V lost 0 bases, J lost 3 bases, and 9 bases stayed unmatched. In TCRdb, the reads were re-called with MiXCR into one record per CDR3 protein. Of hundreds of thousands of distinct CDR3 sequences in the sample, approximately 33% are singletons; the top ten hold roughly 20%. The chain carries TRBV7-2 and TRBJ2-3; 7 nucleotides line up with TRBD2. The specimen comprised cultured PBMCs, sampled from culture after CMV antigen stimulation. This receptor was taken from a human donor in good health (CMV status not recorded). Some clones in this sample may be carry-over from other donors' samples. The CDR3 nucleotides read TGTGCCAGCAGCTTAGCAGGGAGGGGACTCTTAACAGATACGCAGTATTTT. Encoded protein: CASSLAGRGLLTDTQYF.